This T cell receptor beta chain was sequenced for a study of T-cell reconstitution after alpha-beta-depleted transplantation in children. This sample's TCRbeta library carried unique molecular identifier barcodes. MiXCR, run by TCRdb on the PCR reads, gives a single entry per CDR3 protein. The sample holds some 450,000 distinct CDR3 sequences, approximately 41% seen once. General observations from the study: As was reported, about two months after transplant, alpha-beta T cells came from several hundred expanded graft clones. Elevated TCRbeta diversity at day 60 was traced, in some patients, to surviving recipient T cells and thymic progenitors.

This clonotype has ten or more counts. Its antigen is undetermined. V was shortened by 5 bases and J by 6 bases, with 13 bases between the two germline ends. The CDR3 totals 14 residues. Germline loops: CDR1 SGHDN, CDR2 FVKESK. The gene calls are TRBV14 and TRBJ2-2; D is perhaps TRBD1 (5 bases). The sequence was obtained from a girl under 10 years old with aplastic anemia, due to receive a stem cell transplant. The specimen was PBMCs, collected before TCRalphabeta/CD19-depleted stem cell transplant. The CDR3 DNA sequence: TGTGCCAGCAGCTTGATCGACAGCTCCGGGGAGCTGTTTTTT. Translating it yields CASSLIDSSGELFF.